Listed here are 10 T cell receptor beta chains from one sample, sequenced in a study of T cell repertoires in cytomegalovirus infection. TCRdb called the reads again in MiXCR, with one record for every CDR3 protein. The sample lists about 69,000 distinct CDR3 sequences, approximately 30% occurring once. Their antigens are not known. Source: CD8+ T cells from cultured PBMCs, taken from culture after CMV antigen stimulation. The receptor set was obtained from a human donor in good health (CMV status not recorded). Some clones in this sample may be carry-over from other donors' samples.

This rearrangement joins TRBV20-1 to TRBJ2-3, with 15 bases lining up with TRBD2. This CDR3 has 20 residues. After removal of 6 bases from V and 0 bases from J, the junction contained 16 bases not matched to a gene. Germline-derived CDR1 and CDR2 are DFQATT and SNEGSKA (reference sequence). The CDR3 nucleotides are TGCAGTGCCCCAAAGACCGGGACTAGCGGGAGGACTTGGAGCACAGATACGCAGTATTTT. Translating it yields CSAPKTGTSGRTWSTDTQYF.

The chain uses TRBV9 and TRBJ1-5; unclear D gene. Trimming pared 0 bases from V and 3 bases from J, leaving 10 bases between. Germline V gene data show CDR1 as SGDLS and CDR2 as YYNGEE. CDR3 length: 15 residues. Written as DNA, the CDR3 is TGTGCCAGCAGCGTAGAGGGTCAGACCAATCAGCCCCAGCATTTT. It specifies CASSVEGQTNQPQHF.

The chain couples TRBV27 to TRBJ1-2; TRBD1 is a possible D gene (5 bases). V lost 8 bases, J lost 5 bases, and 21 bases lay in between. Germline V gives CDR1 MNHEY, CDR2 SMNVEV (reference sequence). The CDR3 is 15 residues long. As DNA, the CDR3 is TGTGCCAGCTATGGGGCAGAAGGTAGAAGGTATGGCTACACCTTC. It yields the protein CASYGAEGRRYGYTF.

This clonotype was detected many times. This chain connects TRBV15 to TRBJ2-1, with unresolved D. The CDR3 is 13 amino acids. V was shortened by 1 base and J by 10 bases, with 11 bases between the two germline ends. Germline V gene lookup returns CDR1 LNHNV and CDR2 YYDKDF (reference sequence). This chain's CDR3 is CATSRGAAFEQFF. The CDR3 DNA follows: TGTGCCACCAGCAGAGGGGCAGCCTTCGAGCAGTTCTTC.

This clonotype has a count of ten or more. This rearrangement joins TRBV12-3 or TRBV12-4 to TRBJ2-5; D is uncertain. CDR3 length: 14 residues. V was pared by 3 bases and J by 5 bases, with 13 bases between. CDR3 residues: CASSLTSQRETQYF. CDR3 in DNA: TGTGCCAGCAGTTTGACTTCCCAGAGGGAGACCCAGTACTTC.

This chain links TRBV4-1 with TRBJ1-2; the D is unclear. Germline V gives CDR1 MGHRA, CDR2 YSYEKL. Trimming took off 4 bases at V and 4 bases at J, with 10 bases between the two ends. This CDR3 is 13 amino acids long. The CDR3 region has the DNA TGCGCCAGCAGCCTAGACTGGTTCTATGGCTACACCTTC. Protein sequence: CASSLDWFYGYTF.

This clonotype was counted at least ten times. V is TRBV14 and J is TRBJ1-2; D not certain. Germline values: CDR1 SGHDN, CDR2 FVKESK. The germline V and J ends were trimmed by 1 base and 7 bases, with 10 bases remaining between them. There are 13 residues in the CDR3. CDR3 in amino acids: CASSQASKGGYTF. The DNA of the CDR3 is TGTGCCAGCAGCCAAGCTTCGAAGGGTGGCTACACCTTC.

The V and J genes are TRBV5-8 and TRBJ2-1, with 8 bases matching TRBD2. The CDR3 has 16 amino acids. J lost 8 bases, V lost 4 bases, and 14 bases had no gene match. Per the germline V gene, CDR1 is SGHTS and CDR2 is YDEGEE. The DNA of the CDR3 is TGTGCCAGCAGCAGGGACCCGGGACTAGTACCCCATGAGCAGTTCTTC. It specifies CASSRDPGLVPHEQFF.

In its sample, this clonotype was seen a few times. The chain joins TRBV12-3 or TRBV12-4 to TRBJ1-1; tentatively, D is TRBD1 (5 bases). Trimming left V 10 bases short and J 4 bases short, with 19 bases between. The CDR3 consists of 14 residues. The DNA for the CDR3 is TGTGCCACAAAAACCACAGGAAGAGGCACTGAAGCTTTCTTT. Encoded protein: CATKTTGRGTEAFF.

The chain is built from TRBV12-3 or TRBV12-4 and TRBJ2-1; possibly TRBD1 or TRBD2 for D (5 bases each). There are 16 residues in the CDR3. Between the trimmed V and J ends, which lost 3 bases and 7 bases, there was a span of 19 bases. The CDR3: CASSLVIQGEGNEQFF. CDR3 bases: TGTGCCAGCAGTTTGGTGATTCAGGGCGAGGGGAATGAGCAGTTCTTC.